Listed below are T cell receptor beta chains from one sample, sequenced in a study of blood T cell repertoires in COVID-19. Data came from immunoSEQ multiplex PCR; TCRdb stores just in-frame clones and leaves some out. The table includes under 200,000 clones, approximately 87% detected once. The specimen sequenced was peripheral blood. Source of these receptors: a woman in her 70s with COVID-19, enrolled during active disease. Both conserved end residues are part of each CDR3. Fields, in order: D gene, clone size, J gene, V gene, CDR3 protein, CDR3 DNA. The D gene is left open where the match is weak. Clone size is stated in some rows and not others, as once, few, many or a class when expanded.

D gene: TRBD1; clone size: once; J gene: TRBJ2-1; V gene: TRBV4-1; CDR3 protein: CASSRIVQGPAYNEQFF; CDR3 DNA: TGCGCCAGCAGCCGCATAGTACAGGGGCCAGCCTACAATGAGCAGTTCTTC
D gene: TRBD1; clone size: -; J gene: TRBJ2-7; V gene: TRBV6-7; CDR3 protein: CARPRHRGVEQYF; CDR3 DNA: TGTGCCCGCCCCCGACACAGGGGAGTGGAGCAGTACTTC
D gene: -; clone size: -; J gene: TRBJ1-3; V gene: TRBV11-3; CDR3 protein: CASSSDSGGNTIYF; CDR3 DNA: TGTGCCAGCAGCTCGGACAGTGGAGGAAACACCATATATTTT
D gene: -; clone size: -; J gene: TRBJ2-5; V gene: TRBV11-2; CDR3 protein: CASSLGRVQETQYF; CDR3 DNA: TGTGCCAGCAGCTTAGGGCGGGTACAAGAGACCCAGTACTTC
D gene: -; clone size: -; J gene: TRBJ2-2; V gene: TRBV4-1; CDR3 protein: CASSQRLGARTGELFF; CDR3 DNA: TGCGCCAGCAGCCAACGTTTGGGGGCGCGGACCGGGGAGCTGTTTTTT
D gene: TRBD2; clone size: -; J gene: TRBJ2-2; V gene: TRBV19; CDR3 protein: CASKLAGGRSNTGELFF; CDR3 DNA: TGTGCCAGTAAGCTAGCGGGGGGGAGGTCGAACACCGGGGAGCTGTTTTTT
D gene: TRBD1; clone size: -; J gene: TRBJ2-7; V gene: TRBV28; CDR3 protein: CASTSTGIGYEQYF; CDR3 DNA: TGTGCCAGCACGTCGACAGGGATAGGGTACGAGCAGTACTTC
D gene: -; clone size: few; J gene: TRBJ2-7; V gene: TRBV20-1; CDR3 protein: CSASIRGSYEQYF; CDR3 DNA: TGCAGTGCTAGTATTAGGGGATCCTACGAGCAGTACTTC
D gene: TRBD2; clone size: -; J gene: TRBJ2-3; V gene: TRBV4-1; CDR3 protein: CASSQNPGPGGADTQYF; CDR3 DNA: TGCGCCAGCAGCCAAAACCCGGGACCCGGGGGGGCAGATACGCAGTATTTT
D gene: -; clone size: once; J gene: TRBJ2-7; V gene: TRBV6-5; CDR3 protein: CASTPWEQEGLEQYF; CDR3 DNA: TGTGCCAGCACCCCCTGGGAACAGGAGGGGCTCGAGCAGTACTTC
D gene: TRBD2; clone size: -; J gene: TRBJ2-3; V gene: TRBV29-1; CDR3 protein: CRTGGATDTQYF; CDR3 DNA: TGCAGGACGGGGGGGGCCACAGATACGCAGTATTTT
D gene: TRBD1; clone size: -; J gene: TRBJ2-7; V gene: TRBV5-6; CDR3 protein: CASSSYRDRSSYEQYF; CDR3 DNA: TGTGCCAGCAGCTCTTACCGGGACAGGAGCTCCTACGAGCAGTACTTC
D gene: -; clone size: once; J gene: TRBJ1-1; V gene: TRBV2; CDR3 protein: CASRSLNTEAFF; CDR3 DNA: TGTGCCAGCAGAAGTCTAAACACTGAAGCTTTCTTT
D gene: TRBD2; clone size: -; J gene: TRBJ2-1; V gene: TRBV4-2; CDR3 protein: CASSQVLTSGDYNEQFF; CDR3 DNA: TGTGCCAGCAGCCAGGTACTGACTAGCGGGGACTACAATGAGCAGTTCTTC
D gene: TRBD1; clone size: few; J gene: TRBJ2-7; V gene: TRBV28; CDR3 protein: CASSLGTGGYEQYF; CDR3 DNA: TGTGCCAGCAGTTTGGGGACAGGGGGCTACGAGCAGTACTTC
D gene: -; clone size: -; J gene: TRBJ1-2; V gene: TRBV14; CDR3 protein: CASSPLLQGLNGYTF; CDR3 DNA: TGTGCCAGCAGCCCGCTCCTACAGGGTTTAAATGGCTACACCTTC
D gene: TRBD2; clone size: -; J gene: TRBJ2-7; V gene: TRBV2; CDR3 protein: CASSDIDSGGISYEQYF; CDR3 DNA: TGTGCCAGCAGCGACATCGATAGCGGGGGGATCTCCTACGAGCAGTACTTC
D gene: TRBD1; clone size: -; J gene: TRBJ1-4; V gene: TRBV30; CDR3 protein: CAWRRDRGLGSVEKLFF; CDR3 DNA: TGTGCCTGGAGAAGAGACAGGGGTTTGGGATCGGTTGAAAAACTGTTTTTT
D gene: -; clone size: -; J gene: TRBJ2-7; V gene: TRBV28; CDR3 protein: CASRVGHYEQYF; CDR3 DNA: TGTGCCAGCAGGGTGGGCCACTACGAGCAGTACTTC
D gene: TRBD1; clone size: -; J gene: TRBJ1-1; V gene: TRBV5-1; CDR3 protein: CASSGTAGTNTEAFF; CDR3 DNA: TGCGCCAGCAGCGGGACAGCAGGAACGAACACTGAAGCTTTCTTT
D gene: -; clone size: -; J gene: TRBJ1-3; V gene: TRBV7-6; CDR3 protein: CASSLQGQEGNTIYF; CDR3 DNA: TGTGCCAGCAGCTTACAGGGGCAGGAGGGAAACACCATATATTTT
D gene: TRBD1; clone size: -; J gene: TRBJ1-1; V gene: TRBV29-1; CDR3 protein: CSVERQGRGEAFF; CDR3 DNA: TGCAGCGTTGAACGACAGGGAAGGGGTGAAGCTTTCTTT
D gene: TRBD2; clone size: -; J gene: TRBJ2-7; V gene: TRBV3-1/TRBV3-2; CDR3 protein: CASSPRRGKGLAGGPSYEQYF; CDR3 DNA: TGTGCCAGCAGCCCCCGGAGGGGGAAGGGACTAGCGGGGGGACCTAGCTACGAGCAGTACTTC
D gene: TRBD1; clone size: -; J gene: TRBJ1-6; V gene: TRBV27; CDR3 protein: CASSLVGTGMGSPLHF; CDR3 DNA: TGTGCCAGCAGTCTGGTCGGGACAGGGATGGGTTCACCCCTCCACTTT
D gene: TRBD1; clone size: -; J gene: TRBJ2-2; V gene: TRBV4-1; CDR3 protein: CASSRITGGASTGELFF; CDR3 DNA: TGCGCCAGCAGCCGGATCACAGGGGGCGCATCCACCGGGGAGCTGTTTTTT
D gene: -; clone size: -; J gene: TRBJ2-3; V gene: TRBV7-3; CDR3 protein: CASSLGADTDTQYF; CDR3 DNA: TGTGCCAGCAGCTTAGGTGCGGATACAGATACGCAGTATTTT
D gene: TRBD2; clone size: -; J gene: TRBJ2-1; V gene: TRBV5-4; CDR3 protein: CASSTSGGAYNEQFF; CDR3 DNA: TGTGCCAGCAGCACCAGCGGGGGGGCCTACAATGAGCAGTTCTTC